This note documents a single TCR beta chain sequence. Its antigen is not identified. Donors in the study were healthy people who gave bone marrow. The data belong to a study of cytomegalovirus exposure and HLA in healthy donors. J was trimmed by 1 base and V by 1 base; bases with no gene match: 3. The germline V gene encodes CDR1 SGHAT and CDR2 FQNNGV. The CDR3 has 15 amino acids. Broader study findings: Most observed TCR sequences were rare, whereas some public TCRs were detected in many donors.

The PCR contained 60 Vbeta and 13 Jbeta primers. TCRdb's copy holds only in-frame clones and misses some; the assay was immunoSEQ multiplex PCR. The data show about 160,000 clones, with 70% to 85% seen just once and more than 3.5% held by the top ten. The V call is TRBV11-2, the J call TRBJ1-1; 7 nucleotides line up with TRBD1. Specimen: PBMCs. This TCR was recovered from a young man in good health and CMV-seropositive. CDR3 amino acids: CASSLVGTENTEAFF. The CDR3, as DNA: TGTGCCAGCAGCTTAGTGGGGACAGAGAACACTGAAGCTTTCTTT. The complete variable domain, with remaining parts taken from reference TRBV11-2 and TRBJ1-1, reads EAGVAQSPRYKIIEKRQSVAFWCNPISGHATLYWYQQILGQGPKLLIQFQNNGVVDDSQLPKDRFSAERLKGVDSTLKIQPAKLEDSAVYLCASSLVGTENTEAFFGQGTRLTVV.